The 11 T cell receptor beta chains below were found in one sample sequenced in a study of blood T cell repertoires in COVID-19. The method was immunoSEQ multiplex PCR; TCRdb's version includes in-frame clones alone and lacks a portion of them. The table includes roughly 30,000 clones, about 92% detected once. Source material: peripheral blood. All receptors come from a woman in her sixties or seventies with COVID-19, enrolled during active disease.

This sequence joins TRBV10-3 and TRBJ2-3; TRBD1 matches at 7 bases. The CDR3 runs 14 residues. Trimming took 5 bases from V and 2 from J; bases not matched to a gene: 4. Germline V gives CDR1 ENHRY, CDR2 SYGVKD. CDR3 DNA: TGTGCCATCAGTCGACAGGGTTCCACAGATACGCAGTATTTT. Translating gives CAISRQGSTDTQYF.

This sequence joins TRBV7-3 and TRBJ2-2; 8 bases map to TRBD2. Germline assignment: CDR1 SGHTA and CDR2 FQGTGA. This CDR3 comprises 16 residues. The junction had 9 bases not matched to a gene; V was cut back by 2 bases and J by 7 bases. CDR3 sequence reads: CASSLGVAGTGGELFF. Here the CDR3 DNA reads TGTGCCAGCAGCTTAGGGGTAGCGGGAACAGGCGGGGAGCTGTTTTTT.

The chain is built from TRBV6-6 and TRBJ1-1; a weak D match, TRBD1 (5 bases). V lost 7 bases, J lost 8 bases, and 17 bases lay in between. The CDR3 consists of 13 residues. The germline CDR1 and CDR2 sequences are MNHNY and SVGAGI (reference sequence). The CDR3 here is CASNLGRWTEAFF. CDR3 nucleotide sequence: TGTGCCAGCAACCTCGGGCGGTGGACAGAAGCTTTCTTT.

This chain connects TRBV4-3 to TRBJ2-3, with 7 positions matching TRBD1. J was trimmed by 6 bases and V by 5 bases; bases with no gene match: 14. CDR3 length: 16 residues. Germline values: CDR1 LGHNA, CDR2 YSLEER. The CDR3 region has the DNA TGCGCCAGCAGCTTTCACCCGGGATCCAGGGGGGATACGCAGTATTTT. Encoded protein: CASSFHPGSRGDTQYF.

The genes are TRBV2 and TRBJ2-1; 9 bases line up with TRBD1. The CDR3 extends over 15 amino acids. Losses at the gene ends were 6 bases for V and 8 bases for J; bases not matched to a gene: 11. Germline V gene sequence: CDR1 SNHLY, CDR2 FYNNEI. CDR3 coding DNA: TGTGCCAGCAGACAGACAGGGGGGGCGGGTGATGAGCAGTTCTTC. It codes for CASRQTGGAGDEQFF. Using reference TRBV2 and TRBJ2-1 for the parts outside the CDR3, the full variable domain is EPEVTQTPSHQVTQMGQEVILRCVPISNHLYFYWYRQILGQKVEFLVSFYNNEISEKSEIFDDQFSVERPDGSNFTLKIRSTKLEDSAMYFCASRQTGGAGDEQFFGPGTRLTVL.

The chain carries TRBV6-5 and TRBJ1-2, with 12 bases identical to TRBD1. Germline assignment: CDR1 MNHEY and CDR2 SVGAGI. The junction had 1 base not matched to a gene; V was cut back by 2 bases and J by 3 bases. The CDR3 covers 15 residues. CDR3 nucleotide sequence: TGTGCCAGCAGTTACGGGGACAGGGGGCACTATGGCTACACCTTC. Encoded protein: CASSYGDRGHYGYTF.

The chain uses TRBV4-1 and TRBJ2-5; a possible D gene is TRBD1 (5 bases). This CDR3 has 13 amino acids. Per the germline V gene, CDR1 is MGHRA and CDR2 is YSYEKL. The V gene lost 3 bases and the J gene lost 5 bases, with 10 bases spanning the gap. CDR3 DNA sequence: TGCGCCAGCAGCCAGGCGACAGTGGAGACCCAGTACTTC. Encoded protein: CASSQATVETQYF.

V is TRBV30 and J is TRBJ2-1, with a possible D match to TRBD2 (5 bases). CDR3 size: 13 residues. V lost 3 bases and J lost 1, with 7 bases in between. The V gene's germline CDR1 is GTSNPN and CDR2 SVGIG (reference sequence). CDR3 nucleotides: TGTGCCTGGAGCGGGGTGTCCTACAATGAGCAGTTCTTC. Its translation is CAWSGVSYNEQFF.

The chain combines TRBV18 with TRBJ1-2, with TRBD1 matching over 10 bases. The CDR3 is made up of 16 amino acids. J lost 6 bases, V lost 0 bases, and 7 bases had no gene match. The germline V gene encodes CDR1 KGHSH and CDR2 LQKENI. CDR3 residues: CASSPPSTGGFDGYTF. In nucleotides, the CDR3 is TGTGCCAGCTCACCACCGTCGACAGGGGGCTTCGATGGCTACACCTTC.

The V and J genes are TRBV28 and TRBJ2-2; 7 bases agree with TRBD1. V lost 8 bases and J lost 2; bases outside the gene matches: 8. Germline CDR1 MDHEN, CDR2 SYDVKM. The length of the CDR3 is 15 residues. For the CDR3, the DNA is TGTGCCAGCGGGTCTGGGACAGTCAACACCGGGGAGCTGTTTTTT. It yields the protein CASGSGTVNTGELFF.

The CDR3 DNA follows: TGTGCCAGCAGTTTAGCAGGGGGCTTGTCAGGTAGTCTTGAGCAGTTCTTC. It codes for CASSLAGGLSGSLEQFF. The V gene is TRBV28, the J gene TRBJ2-1, with TRBD1 identical over 8 bases. V shed 2 bases, J shed 9 bases, and the junction held 15 bases outside the gene matches. The CDR3 runs to 17 residues. The germline gives CDR1 MDHEN, CDR2 SYDVKM.